A single sample gave rise to the 23 T cell receptor beta chains below, sequenced in a study of shared clonotypes between healthy human individuals. Here immunoSEQ multiplex PCR was the method, and the copy in TCRdb shows in-frame clones only, minus some. The table shows about 460,000 clones, with about 74% occurring only once. The sequenced sample was PBMCs. The origin of the receptors is a woman aged 40 to 50 in good health. Some clones in this sample may be carry-over from other donors' samples.

The rearrangement joins TRBV9 to TRBJ2-1, with TRBD1 identical over 7 bases. CDR1 and CDR2 (germline): SGDLS, YYNGEE. V lost 6 bases and J lost 3; bases outside the gene matches: 3. This CDR3 has 13 residues. The CDR3 sequence is CASTGQNYNEQFF. The CDR3 DNA sequence: TGTGCCAGCACGGGACAGAACTACAATGAGCAGTTCTTC.

A note on this clone: A far larger clone is off by one base, so a read error is likely. The same CDR3 arises from other DNA sequences in this sample as well. CDR3 in DNA: TGTGCCAGCAGCTCACAGGGTTACGAGCAGTACTTC. It is translated as CASSSQGYEQYF. The rearrangement links TRBV11-2 to TRBJ2-7, with D maybe TRBD1 (6 bases). This CDR3 has 12 residues. The germline V gene has CDR1 SGHAT and CDR2 FQNNGV. V gave up 4 bases and J gave up 4 bases, with 8 bases separating them. Based on the CDR3 plus reference TRBV11-2 and TRBJ2-7, the full variable domain is EAGVAQSPRYKIIEKRQSVAFWCNPISGHATLYWYQQILGQGPKLLIQFQNNGVVDDSQLPKDRFSAERLKGVDSTLKIQPAKLEDSAVYLCASSSQGYEQYFGPGTRLTVT.

The CDR3 here is CASSQEPGGPSTDTQYF. The CDR3 coding sequence is TGTGCCAGCAGCCAAGAGCCGGGGGGCCCCTCCACAGATACGCAGTATTTT. This rearrangement joins TRBV14 to TRBJ2-3; D is perhaps TRBD2 (7 bases). The CDR3 totals 17 residues. V was shortened by 0 bases and J by 2 bases, with 15 bases between the two germline ends. Germline CDR1 is SGHDN and CDR2 is FVKESK.

Note on this clone: Sequence at one end of the junction differs from germline and may be a read error. The chain links TRBV2 to TRBJ1-5; D is uncertain. CDR1 is SNHLY, CDR2 FYNNEI, per germline. The CDR3 extends over 14 amino acids. The CDR3 nucleotides read TGTGCCAGCAGTGAAAGGGCAGGCAATCAGCCCCAGCGTTTT. It translates to CASSERAGNQPQRF.

The gene calls are TRBV19 and TRBJ2-1, with D unresolved. CDR1 is LNHDA, CDR2 SQIVND, per germline (reference sequence). CDR3 length: 11 residues. V dropped 8 bases and J dropped 10 bases, with 12 bases sitting between them. The CDR3 region is CASATGEEQFF. The DNA for the CDR3 is TGTGCCAGTGCCACCGGCGAGGAGCAGTTCTTC.

V is TRBV7-2 and J is TRBJ2-7; 7 nucleotides align to TRBD2. CDR1 is SGHTA, CDR2 FQGNSA, per germline. Unmatched junction bases numbered 7, after V lost 5 bases and J lost 0 bases. The CDR3 runs 15 residues. The CDR3 is CASSGGAGNSYEQYF. The CDR3 nucleotides are TGTGCCAGCAGCGGAGGAGCGGGGAACTCCTACGAGCAGTACTTC.

J is TRBJ2-3 and V is TRBV7-3; the match to TRBD2 covers 12 bases. This CDR3 is 14 amino acids long. Unmatched junction bases numbered 3, after V lost 5 bases and J lost 6 bases. The germline V gene has CDR1 SGHTA and CDR2 FQGTGA. Written as DNA, the CDR3 is TGTGCCAGCAGCCAAACTAGCGGGAGGGATACGCAGTATTTT. Translating gives CASSQTSGRDTQYF.

The chain combines TRBV29-1 with TRBJ2-7, with 9 bases lining up with TRBD1. CDR3 size: 14 residues. V gave up 4 bases and J gave up 6 bases; unmatched junction bases: 10. Germline CDR1 SQVTM, CDR2 ANQGSEA. The CDR3, as DNA: TGCAGCGTTGCAGTGGTGGGACAGGGTAGCGAGCAGTACTTC. It encodes CSVAVVGQGSEQYF.

This chain links TRBV4-1 with TRBJ2-7; the D call may be TRBD1 or TRBD2 (6 bases each). Per germline, CDR1 MGHRA and CDR2 YSYEKL. V was shortened by 4 bases and J by 4 bases, with 20 bases between the two germline ends. CDR3 size: 16 residues. The CDR3 nucleotides are TGCGCCAGCAGCCCTCTAGGGGGACTTGATAGGTACGAGCAGTACTTC. Translation gives CASSPLGGLDRYEQYF.

This rearrangement joins TRBV18 to TRBJ2-1; the match to TRBD2 covers 7 bases. CDR1 and CDR2 from the germline V gene are KGHSH and LQKENI. This CDR3 region has 15 residues. J gave up 0 bases and V 3 bases, and 2 bases lay outside the gene matches. CDR3 nucleotides: TGTGCCAGCTCACCGGGACTAAGCTCCTACAATGAGCAGTTCTTC. Protein sequence: CASSPGLSSYNEQFF.

Points on this clone: This likely stems from a read error, as it lies one base from a far larger clone. Other DNA sequences in the sample encode the same CDR3. V and J are TRBV30 and TRBJ1-1; possible D gene TRBD1, 6 bases. The CDR3 loop spans 15 amino acids. Germline V gene data show CDR1 as GTSNPN and CDR2 as SVGIG (reference sequence). This CDR3 is CAWSLGQKKNTEAFF. CDR3 coding DNA: TGTGCCTGGAGCCTTGGACAGAAAAAGAACACTGAAGCCTTCTTT.

The rearrangement joins TRBV30 to TRBJ2-7; D is perhaps TRBD1 (5 bases). The germline V gene has CDR1 GTSNPN and CDR2 SVGIG (reference sequence). The CDR3 has 11 amino acids. Trimming took 4 bases from V and 5 from J, leaving 9 bases between them. CDR3 in amino acids: CAWNFRDEQYF. CDR3 nucleotide sequence: TGTGCCTGGAATTTCAGGGACGAGCAGTACTTC.

The V call is TRBV28, the J call TRBJ1-1, with 7 positions matching TRBD1. Germline CDR1 reads MDHEN; CDR2 reads SYDVKM. The CDR3 extends over 14 amino acids. The J segment lost 4 bases and the V segment lost 5 bases, leaving 7 bases of the junction unmatched. CDR3 in amino acids: CASSRIGTVTEAFF. The CDR3 coding sequence is TGTGCCAGCAGTCGTATAGGGACAGTCACTGAAGCTTTCTTT. Combining the CDR3 with reference TRBV28 and TRBJ1-1 gives the whole variable domain DVKVTQSSRYLVKRTGEKVFLECVQDMDHENMFWYRQDPGLGLRLIYFSYDVKMKEKGDIPEGYSVSREKKERFSLILESASTNQTSMYLCASSRIGTVTEAFFGQGTRLTVV.

The J gene is TRBJ2-7, the V gene TRBV7-9; TRBD1 matches at 8 bases. J gave up 4 bases and V 1 base, and 6 bases lay outside the gene matches. Germline V gene sequence: CDR1 SEHNR, CDR2 FQNEAQ (reference sequence). This CDR3 spans 15 amino acids. In nucleotides, the CDR3 is TGTGCCAGCAGCTTAGGCAGGGGGCGTTTTTACGAGCAGTACTTC. This encodes CASSLGRGRFYEQYF.

This clone came up a few times. This sequence joins TRBV14 and TRBJ2-7; D not resolved. The ends were cut back, 1 base at V and 3 bases at J, with 4 bases in the middle. CDR3 size: 12 residues. Per the germline V gene, CDR1 is SGHDN and CDR2 is FVKESK. The CDR3 bases are TGTGCCAGCAGCCAAGGGCACTACGAGCAGTACTTC. Translation: CASSQGHYEQYF.

As concerns this clone: A much larger clonotype is one base distant, so this may be a read error. This CDR3 is also generated by other DNA sequences in the sample. This chain links TRBV30 with TRBJ1-5; unclear D gene. The V gene's germline CDR1 is GTSNPN and CDR2 SVGIG (reference sequence). V was pared by 0 bases and J by 1 base, with 4 bases between. The CDR3 extends over 13 amino acids. In DNA, the CDR3 is TGTGCCTGGAGTGTGCAGAGCAATCAGCCCCAGCATTTT. It yields the protein CAWSVQSNQPQHF.

This chain joins TRBV9 and TRBJ2-7; 12 nucleotides align to TRBD2. Germline V gives CDR1 SGDLS, CDR2 YYNGEE. The CDR3 covers 15 residues. V dropped 2 bases and J dropped 7; count of bases not matched to a gene: 7. The CDR3 sequence: CASSVGLAGMGEQYF. DNA for the CDR3: TGTGCCAGCAGCGTCGGACTAGCGGGAATGGGTGAGCAGTACTTC.

J is TRBJ2-3 and V is TRBV7-9; TRBD1 aligns across 8 bases. Germline-derived CDR1 and CDR2 are SEHNR and FQNEAQ (reference sequence). This CDR3 spans 16 amino acids. Germline trimming cut 0 bases from V and 0 bases from J; bases unmatched to any gene: 2. The CDR3 coding sequence is TGTGCCAGCAGCTTAGCCCGGACAGGGAGCACAGATACGCAGTATTTT. It yields the protein CASSLARTGSTDTQYF.

The CDR3 DNA follows: TGTGCCAGCAGCGGGAGGGCGTTTGAGCAGTACTTC. It specifies CASSGRAFEQYF. This chain joins TRBV6-5 and TRBJ2-7, with 8 bases fitting TRBD2. The trim removed 6 bases at V and 7 bases at J, leaving 5 bases unmatched. In germline, CDR1 is MNHEY, CDR2 SVGAGI. The CDR3 consists of 12 residues.

The V and J genes are TRBV12-5 and TRBJ2-7; 13 nucleotides line up with TRBD2. The V gene's germline CDR1 is LGHNT and CDR2 FRNRAP. V shed 2 bases, J shed 4 bases, and the junction held 17 bases outside the gene matches. The CDR3 sequence is 20 residues long. The CDR3 protein is CASGLKVQVGLGLAGYEQYF. As DNA, the CDR3 is TGTGCTAGTGGTTTGAAAGTACAAGTGGGGTTGGGACTAGCGGGATACGAGCAGTACTTC.

The chain combines TRBV11-2 with TRBJ2-7; 7 bases align to TRBD2. Germline V gene sequence: CDR1 SGHAT, CDR2 FQNNGV. V was clipped by 0 bases and J by 6 bases; unmatched bases: 5. CDR3 length: 14 residues. CDR3 protein: CASSLEGGVVEQYF. CDR3 nucleotides: TGTGCCAGCAGCTTAGAGGGAGGGGTAGTCGAGCAGTACTTC.

This clone showed up just once. This chain joins TRBV28 and TRBJ2-7, with 13 bases aligning to TRBD2. CDR3 length: 16 residues. The junction had 9 bases not matched to a gene; V was cut back by 6 bases and J by 4 bases. Germline CDR1 and CDR2: MDHEN and SYDVKM. CDR3 residues: CASRDPGTSGKYEQYF. The CDR3 DNA follows: TGTGCCAGCAGAGACCCCGGGACTAGCGGGAAATACGAGCAGTACTTC.

About this clone: This may stem from a read error, because a much larger clone lies one nucleotide away. This CDR3 is missing its conserved last phenylalanine or tryptophan, likely due to a read error. The chain uses TRBV7-2 and TRBJ1-1; D possibly corresponds to TRBD1 (5 bases). V dropped 5 bases and J dropped 11 bases, with 18 bases sitting between them. Germline values: CDR1 SGHTA, CDR2 FQGNSA. This CDR3 has 13 residues. CDR3 in amino acids: CASSRGPLAVAFL. As DNA, the CDR3 is TGTGCCAGCAGCAGGGGACCGTTGGCGGTCGCTTTCCTT.